This T cell receptor (beta chain) was documented in a study of blood T cell repertoires in COVID-19. Background on the study: Collection of acute and convalescent COVID-19 samples took place in the United States, Italy and Spain. The analysed material was cDNA or gDNA that came from T cells, B-cell-depleted T cells, or PBMCs.

In the authors' workflow: Estimates of nucleated cell counts were drawn from the amplification of reference gene primers. The protocol was immunoSEQ multiplex PCR, while the TCRdb copy is restricted to in-frame clones and leaves out a portion. That table supplies the V and J calls and clone size; D and trimming were determined from the DNA. The sample comprises about 400,000 clones, more than 85% of which are singletons, and over 4% rests with the top ten. The source is a woman between 25 and 40 years old with acute or convalescent COVID-19. The sequenced sample was peripheral blood.

The CDR3 nucleotides are TGTGCGTCCGTCGGGGGGTATGGCTACACCTTC. As protein: CASVGGYGYTF. This chain links TRBV28 with TRBJ1-2; D possibly corresponds to TRBD1 (5 bases). The CDR3 is 11 amino acids. Germline V CDR1 and CDR2: MDHEN, SYDVKM.